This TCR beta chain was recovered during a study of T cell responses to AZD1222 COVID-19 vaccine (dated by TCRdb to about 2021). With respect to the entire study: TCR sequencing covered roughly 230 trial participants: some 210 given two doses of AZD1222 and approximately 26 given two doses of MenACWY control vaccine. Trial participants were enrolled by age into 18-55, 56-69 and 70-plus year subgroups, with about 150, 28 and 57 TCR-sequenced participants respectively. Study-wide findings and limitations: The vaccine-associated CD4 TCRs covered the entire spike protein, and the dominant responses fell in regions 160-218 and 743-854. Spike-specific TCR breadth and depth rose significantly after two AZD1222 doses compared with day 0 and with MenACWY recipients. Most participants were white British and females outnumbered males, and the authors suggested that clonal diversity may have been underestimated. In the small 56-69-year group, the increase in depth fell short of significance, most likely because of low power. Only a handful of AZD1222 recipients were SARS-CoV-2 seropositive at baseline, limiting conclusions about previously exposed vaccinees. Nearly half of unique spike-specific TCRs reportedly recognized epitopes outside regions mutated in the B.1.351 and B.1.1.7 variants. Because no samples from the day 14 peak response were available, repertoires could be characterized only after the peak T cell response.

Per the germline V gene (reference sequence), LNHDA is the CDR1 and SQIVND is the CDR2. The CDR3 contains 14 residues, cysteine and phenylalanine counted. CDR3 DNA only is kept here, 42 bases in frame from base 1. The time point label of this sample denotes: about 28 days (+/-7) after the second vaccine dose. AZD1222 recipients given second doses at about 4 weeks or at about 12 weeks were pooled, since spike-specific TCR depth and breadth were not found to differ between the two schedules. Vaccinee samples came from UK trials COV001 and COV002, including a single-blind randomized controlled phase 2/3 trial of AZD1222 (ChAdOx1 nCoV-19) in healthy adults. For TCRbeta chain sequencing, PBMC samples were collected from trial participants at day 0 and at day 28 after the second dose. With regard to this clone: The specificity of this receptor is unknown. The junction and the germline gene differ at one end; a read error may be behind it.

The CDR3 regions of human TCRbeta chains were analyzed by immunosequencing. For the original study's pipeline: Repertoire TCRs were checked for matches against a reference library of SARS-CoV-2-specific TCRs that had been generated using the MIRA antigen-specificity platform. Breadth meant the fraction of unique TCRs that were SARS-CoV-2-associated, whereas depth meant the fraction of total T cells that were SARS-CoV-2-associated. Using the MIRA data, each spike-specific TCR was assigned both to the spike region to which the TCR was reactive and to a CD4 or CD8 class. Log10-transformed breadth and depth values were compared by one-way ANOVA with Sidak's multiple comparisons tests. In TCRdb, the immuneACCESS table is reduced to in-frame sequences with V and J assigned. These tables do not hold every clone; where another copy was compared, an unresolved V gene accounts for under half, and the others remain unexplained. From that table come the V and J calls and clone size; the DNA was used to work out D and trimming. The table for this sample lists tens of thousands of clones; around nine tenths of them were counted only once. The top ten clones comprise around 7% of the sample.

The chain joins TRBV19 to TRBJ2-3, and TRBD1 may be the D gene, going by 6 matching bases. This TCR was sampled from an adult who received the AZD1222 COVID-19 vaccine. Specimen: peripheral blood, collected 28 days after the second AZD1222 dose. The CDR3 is CASSGTLSTDTQYF. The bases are TGTGCCAGCTCGGGGACACTCAGCACGGATACGCAGTATTTT.